A single sample is the source of the 25 T cell receptor beta chains below, sequenced in a study of Graves' ophthalmopathy and Graves' hyperthyroidism. The sequenced template was RNA, covering the TCR beta CDR3 region. HTBI primers were used in a first-round RT-PCR, which preceded a second-round multiplex PCR. In TCRdb, the multiplex PCR reads were re-called with MiXCR into one record per CDR3 protein. Here the sample spans fewer than 650,000 distinct CDR3 sequences, about 20% being singletons. Sequenced material: peripheral blood. The receptor set was obtained from a woman aged 18-29 years with stable Graves' hyperthyroidism. Some clones in this sample may be carry-over from other donors' samples.

The rearrangement joins TRBV30 to TRBJ1-6; weak D call: TRBD1 (6 bases). The CDR3 is 15 residues long. V gave up 4 bases and J gave up 0 bases, with 10 bases separating them. Germline V CDR1 and CDR2: GTSNPN, SVGIG (reference sequence). The CDR3 reads CAWNGGVSYNSPLHF. In DNA form, the CDR3 reads TGTGCCTGGAATGGGGGCGTCTCCTATAATTCACCCCTCCACTTT.

At least ten counts were recorded for this clonotype. The rearrangement uses TRBV20-1 and TRBJ1-2; the D gene is possibly TRBD1 (5 bases). Germline CDR1 is DFQATT and CDR2 is SNEGSKA (reference sequence). The CDR3 is made up of 13 amino acids. V shed 6 bases and J shed 4 bases, with 15 bases lying between them. In nucleotides, the CDR3 is TGCAGTGCCCCAACCTTCGGGGGCTATGGCTACACCTTC. This translates into CSAPTFGGYGYTF.

This clonotype occurred many times. The chain is built from TRBV5-5 and TRBJ1-5; no firm D call. CDR3 size: 15 residues. The ends were cut back, 4 bases at V and 7 bases at J, with 18 bases in the middle. CDR1 SGHKS and CDR2 YYEKEE come from the germline V gene (reference sequence). Written as DNA, the CDR3 is TGTGCCAGCAGCCCGGTGAGGACGACGGGGCAGCCCCAGCATTTT. It codes for CASSPVRTTGQPQHF.

This clonotype was recorded many times. This chain links TRBV5-1 with TRBJ1-1, with 8 bases lining up with TRBD1. Germline CDR1 SGHRS, CDR2 YFSETQ. The V gene end was trimmed by 2 bases and the J gene end by 4 bases; junction bases not matched to a gene: 4. The CDR3 length is 14 residues. This CDR3 is CASSFSTGGTEAFF. The CDR3 bases are TGCGCCAGCAGCTTCTCTACAGGGGGCACTGAAGCTTTCTTT. Filled out from reference TRBV5-1 and TRBJ1-1, the complete variable domain reads KAGVTQTPRYLIKTRGQQVTLSCSPISGHRSVSWYQQTPGQGLQFLFEYFSETQRNKGNFPGRFSGRQFSNSRSEMNVSTLELGDSALYLCASSFSTGGTEAFFGQGTRLTVV.

This clonotype has a count of ten or more. The J gene is TRBJ2-7, the V gene TRBV7-2, with a weak D call TRBD2 (5 bases). V lost 7 bases, J lost 0 bases, and 16 bases lay in between. This CDR3 is built from 15 residues. The germline V gene has CDR1 SGHTA and CDR2 FQGNSA. Here the CDR3 reads CASTPGVGSSYEQYF. The CDR3 bases are TGTGCCAGCACCCCCGGGGTTGGGAGCTCCTACGAGCAGTACTTC.

This clonotype was counted ten times or more. V and J are TRBV12-3 or TRBV12-4 and TRBJ1-6; possibly TRBD1 for D (6 bases). The CDR3 totals 15 residues. Trimming removed 6 bases at V and 5 bases at J, with 14 bases between. In nucleotides, the CDR3 is TGTGCCAGCAGCCGACAGGTTAGGGATAATTCACCCCTCCACTTT. It yields the protein CASSRQVRDNSPLHF.

This clonotype appeared many times. The chain employs TRBV6-1 and TRBJ1-6; 7 bases match TRBD1. In germline, CDR1 is MNHNS, CDR2 SASEGT. Trimming cost V 1 base and J 1 base; bases outside gene matches: 1. CDR3 size: 16 residues. CDR3 DNA: TGTGCCAGCAGTGAAGGACAGGGTTCCTATAATTCACCCCTCCACTTT. Its protein is CASSEGQGSYNSPLHF.

This clonotype was found many times. The chain links TRBV6-2 or TRBV6-3 to TRBJ2-7; TRBD1 agrees at 8 bases. This CDR3 is built from 16 residues. Germline CDR1 and CDR2: MNHEY and SVGEGT. V dropped 7 bases and J dropped 3; count of bases not matched to a gene: 14. CDR3 amino acids: CASTYNFGQGGYEQYF. The CDR3 DNA is TGTGCCAGCACGTACAACTTCGGACAGGGAGGCTACGAGCAGTACTTC.

This clonotype was seen only a few times. The chain couples TRBV7-3 to TRBJ2-3; 8 nucleotides agree with TRBD2. Germline CDR1 SGHTA, CDR2 FQGTGA. This CDR3 contains 14 residues. Unmatched junction bases numbered 7, after V lost 8 bases and J lost 3 bases. The CDR3 bases are TGTGCCAGCTCCCTGCGGGGGGAAACAGATACGCAGTATTTT. It is translated as CASSLRGETDTQYF.

This clonotype came up many times. This chain's CDR3 is CASSLGAVNTEAFF. Here the CDR3 DNA reads TGCGCCAGCAGCTTGGGGGCGGTGAACACTGAAGCTTTCTTT. The genes are TRBV5-1 and TRBJ1-1; D not certain. The V and J ends lost 0 bases and 0 bases respectively, with 6 bases between them. CDR1 and CDR2 from the germline V gene are SGHRS and YFSETQ. CDR3 length: 14 amino acids.

This clonotype was picked up many times. The chain is built from TRBV12-3 or TRBV12-4 and TRBJ2-7; D remains unclear. This CDR3 spans 12 amino acids. The V and J ends lost 2 bases and 2 bases respectively, with 4 bases between them. In DNA form, the CDR3 reads TGTGCCAGCAGTTTATACACCTACGAGCAGTACTTC. Its protein is CASSLYTYEQYF.

This clonotype was seen many times. The V and J genes are TRBV2 and TRBJ2-2; 9 bases are shared with TRBD1. Germline V lookup: CDR1 SNHLY, CDR2 FYNNEI. The CDR3 spans 18 residues. With V trimmed by 4 bases and J by 1 base, 10 bases remained unmatched. CDR3 loop: CASSGSGGTGRNTGELFF. The CDR3 DNA is TGTGCCAGCAGTGGTTCGGGCGGGACAGGGAGGAACACCGGGGAGCTGTTTTTT.

The chain couples TRBV3-1 to TRBJ1-3; D call uncertain. V lost 0 bases, J lost 0 bases, and 15 bases lay in between. Per germline, CDR1 LGHDT and CDR2 YNNKEL (reference sequence). The CDR3 covers 18 residues. The CDR3, as DNA: TGTGCCAGCAGCCAAGATTACGGCACCGGGGTCTCTGGAAACACCATATATTTT. Translated, it gives CASSQDYGTGVSGNTIYF.

The chain has TRBV20-1 and TRBJ1-1; D remains unclear. The V gene lost 0 bases and the J gene lost 3 bases, with 17 bases spanning the gap. Germline V gene lookup returns CDR1 DFQATT and CDR2 SNEGSKA (reference sequence). The CDR3 is 16 residues long. The chain's CDR3 is CSARDPRRVRDTEAFF. CDR3 in DNA: TGCAGTGCTAGAGATCCGCGGAGAGTGAGGGACACTGAAGCTTTCTTT.

This clonotype was recorded at least ten times. V is TRBV27 and J is TRBJ2-7; D unclear. Trimming stripped 5 bases from V and 0 bases from J, with 17 bases between. CDR3 length: 16 residues. Germline CDR1 and CDR2: MNHEY and SMNVEV (reference sequence). CDR3 sequence (DNA): TGTGCCAGCAGTAACCTAGGACGGCAAAGCTCCTACGAGCAGTACTTC. Its translation: CASSNLGRQSSYEQYF.

This clonotype has just a few counts. The chain links TRBV7-8 to TRBJ2-7; tentatively, D is TRBD1 (5 bases). The CDR3 extends over 15 amino acids. Trimming shortened V by 0 bases and J by 2 bases, and 11 bases separated the two germline ends. Looked up from germline, CDR1 is SGHVS and CDR2 is FQNEAQ. The CDR3 region is CASSLAHTGPYEQYF. CDR3 DNA: TGTGCCAGCAGCTTAGCGCATACAGGACCCTACGAGCAGTACTTC.

This clonotype was observed a single time. As DNA, the CDR3 is TGTGCCTGGAGTAAACACGGGTTCTACGAGCAGTACTTC. Protein sequence: CAWSKHGFYEQYF. The chain joins TRBV30 to TRBJ2-7, with D unresolved. This CDR3 has 13 residues. The germline CDR1 and CDR2 sequences are GTSNPN and SVGIG (reference sequence). V was clipped by 2 bases and J by 3 bases, with 11 bases between them.

This chain links TRBV27 with TRBJ1-6, with a weak D call TRBD1 (5 bases). The CDR3 runs 14 residues. Trimming stripped 6 bases from V and 10 bases from J, with 16 bases between. CDR1 is MNHEY and CDR2 is SMNVEV in the germline V gene (reference sequence). CDR3 in DNA: TGTGCCAGCAGCTCCCTTGGAAGGGGCTCACCCCTCCACTTT. Its translation: CASSSLGRGSPLHF.

The sample holds many counts of this clonotype. The chain joins TRBV6-1 to TRBJ2-5, with a possible D match to TRBD1 (7 bases). With 6 bases removed from V and 4 bases from J, the gap between germline ends came to 18 bases. From germline, CDR1 is MNHNS and CDR2 SASEGT. The CDR3 runs 15 residues. The CDR3 bases are TGTGCCAGCAGCCAAGGGGGCGCGGGGTCAGAGACCCAGTACTTC. Protein sequence: CASSQGGAGSETQYF.

The chain is built from TRBV6-1 and TRBJ2-2; unclear D gene. This CDR3 region has 16 residues. The V gene's germline CDR1 is MNHNS and CDR2 SASEGT. V gave up 0 bases and J gave up 0 bases, with 8 bases separating them. CDR3 coding DNA: TGTGCCAGCAGTGAAGCGGGTAGATCGAACACCGGGGAGCTGTTTTTT. The encoded protein is CASSEAGRSNTGELFF.

This clonotype was counted many times. The rearrangement links TRBV10-1 to TRBJ1-3; no reliable D call. The germline V gene has CDR1 WNHNN and CDR2 SYGVQD (reference sequence). The CDR3 sequence is 15 residues long. Between the trimmed V and J ends, which lost 9 bases and 0 bases, there was a span of 15 bases. This CDR3 reads CARDPGKRSGNTIYF. The DNA of the CDR3 is TGCGCCAGAGACCCGGGCAAACGCTCTGGAAACACCATATATTTT.

Many counts were recorded for this clonotype. V usage is TRBV28 and J usage is TRBJ2-2, with 9 bases fitting TRBD1. This CDR3 comprises 16 residues. CDR1 and CDR2 from the germline V gene are MDHEN and SYDVKM. V lost 2 bases and J lost 5; bases outside the gene matches: 6. The CDR3 region has the DNA TGTGCCAGCAGTTTAAGCTGGGACAGGGTAACCGGGGAGCTGTTTTTT. Translating gives CASSLSWDRVTGELFF. Combining the CDR3 with reference TRBV28 and TRBJ2-2 gives the whole variable domain DVKVTQSSRYLVKRTGEKVFLECVQDMDHENMFWYRQDPGLGLRLIYFSYDVKMKEKGDIPEGYSVSREKKERFSLILESASTNQTSMYLCASSLSWDRVTGELFFGEGSRLTVL.

This clonotype was observed at least ten times. The chain's CDR3 is CASSTPREQYF. The CDR3 region has the DNA TGTGCCAGCAGCACCCCTCGCGAGCAGTACTTC. The V and J genes are TRBV7-8 and TRBJ2-7, with D unclear. Germline values: CDR1 SGHVS, CDR2 FQNEAQ. The CDR3 has 11 residues. Trimming removed 5 bases from V and 6 bases from J, with 8 bases in between.

This clonotype was counted ten times or more. The chain uses TRBV12-3 or TRBV12-4 and TRBJ1-5, with D hard to call. This CDR3 has 12 residues. Trimming shortened V by 5 bases and J by 5 bases, and 7 bases separated the two germline ends. The CDR3, as DNA: TGTGCCAGCAGTAAGATGGATCAGCCCCAGCATTTT. This translates into CASSKMDQPQHF.

This chain connects TRBV28 to TRBJ2-5, with 8 bases identical to TRBD2. With V trimmed by 8 bases and J by 4 bases, 18 bases remained unmatched. CDR1 is MDHEN and CDR2 is SYDVKM in the germline V gene. The CDR3 sequence is 17 residues long. The CDR3 reads CASRLKLAAGVGETQYF. As DNA, the CDR3 is TGTGCCAGCCGCCTTAAGTTGGCAGCGGGAGTTGGAGAGACCCAGTACTTC.